The 29 T cell receptor beta chains listed next were all sequenced from one sample in a study of OX40 agonist ivuxolimab in advanced cancers. Produced via immunoSEQ multiplex PCR; TCRdb's table is partial and in-frame only. Among 45,000 to 65,000 clones listed, about 86% were seen once. The sample in question was CD4+ or CD8+ T cells sorted from blood, obtained in a trial of the OX40 agonist ivuxolimab. The receptors shown here come from an adult with an advanced solid tumor such as melanoma, head and neck, liver or kidney cancer.

V usage is TRBV18 and J usage is TRBJ2-3; D gene ambiguous. The germline gives CDR1 KGHSH, CDR2 LQKENI. CDR3 length: 16 amino acids. V lost 3 bases and J lost 0, with 13 bases in between. The CDR3 DNA reads TGTGCCAGCTCACCGCGGAAAACGACAAGCACAGATACGCAGTATTTT. Translated, it gives CASSPRKTTSTDTQYF.

V and J are TRBV4-1 and TRBJ2-4; D could derive from TRBD1 or TRBD2 (5 bases each). Trimming cost V 0 bases and J 7 bases, with 13 bases left between them. Germline V gene data show CDR1 as MGHRA and CDR2 as YSYEKL. The CDR3 spans 15 residues. The CDR3 region is CASSQDLTEGNIQYF. The CDR3 nucleotides are TGCGCCAGCAGCCAAGACTTGACAGAGGGGAACATTCAGTACTTC.

To note about this clone: Relative to the germline gene, one junction end is altered; a read error may explain this. V usage is TRBV2 and J usage is TRBJ2-2; D unresolved. The CDR3 has 13 residues. Germline CDR1 is SNHLY and CDR2 is FYNNEI. CDR3 region: CASREEAAGELFF. Here the CDR3 DNA reads TGTGCCAGCAGGGAAGAGGCTGCCGGGGAGCTGTTTTTT.

CDR3: CASSPNSVSFYEQYF. CDR3 nucleotides: TGTGCCAGCAGTCCCAACAGTGTTAGTTTTTACGAGCAGTACTTC. The J gene is TRBJ2-7, the V gene TRBV27; D ambiguous. Deletions cut 5 bases from V and 4 bases from J, with 18 bases between. Germline CDR1 reads MNHEY; CDR2 reads SMNVEV (reference sequence). The CDR3 has 15 amino acids.

This chain links TRBV11-3 with TRBJ1-4; a weak D match, TRBD1 (5 bases). The CDR3 has 16 residues. From germline, CDR1 is SGHNT and CDR2 YENEEA. V was trimmed by 4 bases and J by 7 bases, leaving 19 bases between them. In DNA form, the CDR3 reads TGTGCCAGCAGCTCCGGAAGTCAGGGCAAAACTGAAAAACTGTTTTTT. This codes for CASSSGSQGKTEKLFF.

This clone was observed a handful of times. The chain is built from TRBV7-2 and TRBJ2-7; TRBD2 matches at 8 bases. The CDR3 contains 13 residues. V lost 3 bases, J lost 5 bases, and 3 bases stayed unmatched. Germline V lookup: CDR1 SGHTA, CDR2 FQGNSA. Here the CDR3 DNA reads TGTGCCAGCAGCTTCAGCGGGGGCGACGAGCAGTACTTC. As protein: CASSFSGGDEQYF.

The chain combines TRBV27 with TRBJ2-3; no reliable D call. The CDR3 sequence is 14 residues long. The germline V and J ends were trimmed by 3 bases and 7 bases, with 14 bases remaining between them. Germline assignment: CDR1 MNHEY and CDR2 SMNVEV (reference sequence). CDR3: CASSFGSRQNTQYF. CDR3 DNA sequence: TGTGCCAGCAGTTTCGGGTCCCGGCAAAATACGCAGTATTTT.

The V gene is TRBV6-6, the J gene TRBJ2-2, with 10 bases fitting TRBD1. The CDR3 loop spans 16 amino acids. From germline, CDR1 is MNHNY and CDR2 SVGAGI (reference sequence). V was clipped by 5 bases and J by 5 bases; unmatched bases: 8. This CDR3 is CASSPLGQGSTGELFF. Here the CDR3 DNA reads TGTGCCAGCAGTCCGCTGGGACAGGGGTCTACCGGGGAGCTGTTTTTT.

This clone has a single count. CDR3 coding DNA: TGCAGCGTTGAATCGGAGTGGCCCGGGCGGGGTGAAAAACTGTTTTTT. This sequence encodes CSVESEWPGRGEKLFF. The rearrangement joins TRBV29-1 to TRBJ1-4; D is unresolved. Per germline, CDR1 SQVTM and CDR2 ANQGSEA. V lost 2 bases, J lost 7 bases, and 20 bases lay in between. The CDR3 is made up of 16 amino acids.

The table lists this clone with a count of one. V usage is TRBV5-6 and J usage is TRBJ1-5; D gene uncertain. There are 18 residues in the CDR3. Germline lookup yields CDR1 SGHDT and CDR2 YYEEEE. V lost 0 bases, J lost 0 bases, and 16 bases lay in between. The CDR3 here is CASSLGPASRYSNQPQHF. The CDR3 bases are TGTGCCAGCAGCTTGGGGCCGGCGAGCCGCTATAGCAATCAGCCCCAGCATTTT.

The rearrangement joins TRBV28 to TRBJ2-5, with unresolved D. From germline, CDR1 is MDHEN and CDR2 SYDVKM. The CDR3 loop spans 14 amino acids. Trimming left V 5 bases short and J 1 base short, with 11 bases between. The CDR3 DNA follows: TGTGCCAGCAGTCCCCCCCCCGCCCAAGAGACCCAGTACTTC. The encoded protein is CASSPPPAQETQYF.

V is TRBV7-2 and J is TRBJ1-6; TRBD1 is a possible D gene (5 bases). Germline CDR1 reads SGHTA; CDR2 reads FQGNSA. The CDR3 consists of 14 residues. Trimming shortened V by 2 bases and J by 7 bases, and 9 bases separated the two germline ends. In DNA, the CDR3 is TGTGCCAGCAGCTTACGGGACGGAAATTCACCCCTCCACTTT. Translated: CASSLRDGNSPLHF.

This clone was seen only once. This chain links TRBV16 with TRBJ1-5, with D uncertain. This CDR3 is built from 14 residues. V lost 8 bases to trimming and J lost 0 bases, with 11 bases between them. Germline V gives CDR1 KGHSY, CDR2 FQNENV. CDR3 protein: CASRKAYSNQPQHF. DNA for the CDR3: TGTGCCAGCCGAAAGGCGTATAGCAATCAGCCCCAGCATTTT.

Here the CDR3 reads CASSVRGPEAFF. The CDR3, as DNA: TGTGCCAGCAGTGTTAGGGGGCCTGAAGCTTTCTTT. The chain recombines TRBV2 with TRBJ1-1; the match to TRBD1 covers 7 bases. Trimming cost V 4 bases and J 6 bases; bases outside gene matches: 2. This CDR3 region has 12 residues. CDR1 and CDR2 from the germline V gene are SNHLY and FYNNEI.

The V call is TRBV9, the J call TRBJ1-1; D gene uncertain. The CDR3 totals 13 residues. CDR1 SGDLS and CDR2 YYNGEE come from the germline V gene. V was shortened by 3 bases and J by 3 bases, with 9 bases between the two germline ends. CDR3 residues: CASSDGVYTEAFF. DNA of the CDR3: TGTGCCAGCAGCGACGGGGTCTACACTGAAGCTTTCTTT.

This chain links TRBV7-3 with TRBJ1-3, with 7 bases aligning to TRBD1. The length of the CDR3 is 15 residues. The germline V gene has CDR1 SGHTA and CDR2 FQGTGA. After removal of 4 bases from V and 3 bases from J, the junction contained 6 bases not matched to a gene. Written as DNA, the CDR3 is TGTGCCAGCAGCTCTGCAGGGGGGATTGGAAACACCATATATTTT. Its protein is CASSSAGGIGNTIYF.

V usage is TRBV6-6 and J usage is TRBJ2-5, with a possible D match to TRBD1 (6 bases). The length of the CDR3 is 14 residues. From germline, CDR1 is MNHNY and CDR2 SVGAGI (reference sequence). V was pared by 8 bases and J by 1 base, with 14 bases between. The DNA for the CDR3 is TGTGCCAGCTGGGGGCAGGGGCTCCAAGAGACCCAGTACTTC. This translates into CASWGQGLQETQYF.

The chain has TRBV5-1 and TRBJ2-4; possibly TRBD2 for D (6 bases). V lost 3 bases and J lost 5, with 6 bases in between. The CDR3 has 12 residues. Germline CDR1 reads SGHRS; CDR2 reads YFSETQ. The CDR3 loop is CASSWGENIQYF. In DNA form, the CDR3 reads TGCGCCAGCAGCTGGGGGGAAAACATTCAGTACTTC.

The rearrangement links TRBV4-3 to TRBJ1-2; TRBD1 agrees at 9 bases. Germline loops: CDR1 LGHNA, CDR2 YSLEER. This CDR3 contains 15 residues. The V segment lost 0 bases and the J segment 4 bases; nucleotides outside the gene matches: 3. The CDR3 DNA follows: TGCGCCAGCAGCCAAGACGGACAGGGGACCTATGGCTACACCTTC. It specifies CASSQDGQGTYGYTF.

V gene TRBV9 combines with J gene TRBJ2-7; D might be TRBD1 (5 bases). V was pared by 4 bases and J by 7 bases, with 15 bases between. CDR1 SGDLS and CDR2 YYNGEE come from the germline V gene. The CDR3 has 13 amino acids. The CDR3 spells CASSIHLGLEQYF. CDR3 DNA: TGTGCCAGCAGCATCCACCTGGGGCTAGAGCAGTACTTC.

The chain employs TRBV9 and TRBJ2-1; D might be TRBD2 (6 bases). This CDR3 region has 16 residues. Germline CDR1 is SGDLS and CDR2 is YYNGEE. V lost 0 bases and J 3 bases, leaving 13 bases between the germline ends. CDR3 protein: CASSVGSAGSYNEQFF. The CDR3 DNA sequence: TGTGCCAGCAGCGTAGGGTCGGCGGGGAGCTACAATGAGCAGTTCTTC.

In DNA form, the CDR3 reads TGCAGCGGATCGACAGGGGGAGAGACCCAGTACTTC. Residues: CSGSTGGETQYF. The chain has TRBV29-1 and TRBJ2-5, with 9 bases aligning to TRBD1. Germline assignment: CDR1 SQVTM and CDR2 ANQGSEA. The CDR3 consists of 12 residues. J lost 4 bases, V lost 7 bases, and 4 bases had no gene match.

The chain couples TRBV5-6 to TRBJ1-4; tentatively, D is TRBD1 (5 bases). Germline values: CDR1 SGHDT, CDR2 YYEEEE. The CDR3 runs 16 residues. V was shortened by 0 bases and J by 8 bases, with 17 bases between the two germline ends. The CDR3 here is CASSLDPSGGGEKLFF. CDR3 DNA: TGTGCCAGCAGCTTGGACCCGTCCGGGGGTGGAGAAAAACTGTTTTTT.

The chain carries TRBV29-1 and TRBJ1-4; D is unresolved. This CDR3 has 13 residues. Trimming removed 4 bases at V and 7 bases at J, with 13 bases between. CDR1 is SQVTM, CDR2 ANQGSEA, per germline. CDR3: CSVAVVEGEKLFF. DNA for the CDR3: TGCAGCGTTGCCGTTGTAGAGGGTGAAAAACTGTTTTTT.

The chain carries TRBV2 and TRBJ1-1, with D perhaps TRBD1 (5 bases). The V gene lost 8 bases and the J gene lost 3 bases, with 19 bases spanning the gap. The germline CDR1 and CDR2 sequences are SNHLY and FYNNEI. This CDR3 has 15 amino acids. CDR3 in amino acids: CASQKGGGRDTEAFF. DNA of the CDR3: TGTGCCAGCCAGAAGGGTGGGGGTCGGGACACTGAAGCTTTCTTT.

The V gene is TRBV11-3, the J gene TRBJ2-2; TRBD1 agrees at 9 bases. V gave up 5 bases and J gave up 8 bases; unmatched junction bases: 9. This CDR3 region has 15 residues. CDR1 is SGHNT and CDR2 is YENEEA in the germline V gene. CDR3 sequence reads: CASSGTDRGSGELFF. Here the CDR3 DNA reads TGTGCCAGCAGCGGGACGGACAGGGGATCTGGGGAGCTGTTTTTT.

J is TRBJ2-7 and V is TRBV5-6; D not resolved. This CDR3 is 12 amino acids long. The V end was cut by 1 base, the J end by 2 bases, with 4 bases between. CDR1 and CDR2 (germline): SGHDT, YYEEEE. CDR3 residues: CASSLRAYEQYF. The CDR3 nucleotides read TGTGCCAGCAGCTTGCGGGCCTACGAGCAGTACTTC.

This clone was seen only a few times. The gene calls are TRBV5-1 and TRBJ2-3; 13 positions match TRBD2. Looked up from germline, CDR1 is SGHRS and CDR2 is YFSETQ. The CDR3 loop spans 18 amino acids. The V gene end was trimmed by 3 bases and the J gene end by 0 bases; junction bases not matched to a gene: 7. In DNA form, the CDR3 reads TGCGCCAGCAGCTCGGGACTAGCGGGGCACTCTAGCACAGATACGCAGTATTTT. It encodes CASSSGLAGHSSTDTQYF.

V gene TRBV7-2 combines with J gene TRBJ2-5; tentative D call: TRBD2 (7 bases). The CDR3 is 16 amino acids. V lost 5 bases to trimming and J lost 5 bases, with 21 bases between them. Germline assignment: CDR1 SGHTA and CDR2 FQGNSA. This chain's CDR3 is CASSPDAGAPSETQYF. CDR3 sequence (DNA): TGTGCCAGCAGCCCCGACGCGGGGGCCCCCTCGGAGACCCAGTACTTC.